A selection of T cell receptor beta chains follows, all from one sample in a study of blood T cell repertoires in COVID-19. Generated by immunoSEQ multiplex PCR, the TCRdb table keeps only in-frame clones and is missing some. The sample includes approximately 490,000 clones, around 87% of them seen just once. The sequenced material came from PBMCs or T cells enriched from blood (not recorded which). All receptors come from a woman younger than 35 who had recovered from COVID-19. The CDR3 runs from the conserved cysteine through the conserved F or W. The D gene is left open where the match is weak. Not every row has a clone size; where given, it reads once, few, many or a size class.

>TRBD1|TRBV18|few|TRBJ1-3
CASSPYKLGQLANTIYF
TGTGCCAGCTCACCTTATAAGTTGGGACAGCTCGCAAACACCATATATTTT
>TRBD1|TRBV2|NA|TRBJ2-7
CASSELSGGGEQYF
TGTGCCAGCAGTGAACTCTCAGGGGGCGGCGAGCAGTACTTC
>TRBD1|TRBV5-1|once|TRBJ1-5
CASSLSGQEGPQHF
TGCGCCAGCAGCCTTTCGGGACAGGAGGGGCCCCAGCATTTT
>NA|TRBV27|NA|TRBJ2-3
CASRRYSTDTQYF
TGTGCCAGCAGGAGGTACAGCACAGATACGCAGTATTTT
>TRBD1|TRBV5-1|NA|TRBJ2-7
CASSPGQDYEQYF
TGCGCCAGCAGCCCCGGACAGGACTACGAGCAGTACTTC
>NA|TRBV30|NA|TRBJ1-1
CAWSPFRDSMNTEAFF
TGTGCCTGGAGTCCTTTCCGGGACTCCATGAACACTGAAGCTTTCTTT
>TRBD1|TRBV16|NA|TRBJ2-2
CASRPGTVEGELFF
TGTGCCAGCAGACCCGGGACAGTTGAAGGGGAGCTGTTTTTT
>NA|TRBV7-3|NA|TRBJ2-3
CASSSQGFRGGATDTQYF
TGTGCCAGCAGCTCCCAAGGGTTTAGGGGGGGTGCCACAGATACGCAGTATTTT
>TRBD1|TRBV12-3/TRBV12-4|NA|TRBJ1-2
CASSFDRDSGYTF
TGTGCCAGCAGTTTCGACAGGGATAGCGGCTACACCTTC
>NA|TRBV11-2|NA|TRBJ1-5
CASSASGSGQPQHF
TGTGCCAGCAGCGCATCAGGGTCTGGACAGCCCCAGCATTTT
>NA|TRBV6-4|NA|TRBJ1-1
CASPPGAGRILMNTEAFF
TGTGCCAGCCCGCCCGGAGCAGGGAGGATCCTAATGAACACTGAAGCTTTCTTT
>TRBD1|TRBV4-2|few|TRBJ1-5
CASGLGDSNNQPQHF
TGTGCCAGCGGATTGGGGGACAGCAACAATCAGCCCCAGCATTTT
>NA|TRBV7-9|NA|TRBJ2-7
CASSPEDSPEQYF
TGTGCCAGCAGCCCCGAGGACAGCCCCGAGCAGTACTTC
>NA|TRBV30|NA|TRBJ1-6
CAWSADSPLHF
TGTGCCTGGAGTGCGGATTCACCCCTCCACTTT